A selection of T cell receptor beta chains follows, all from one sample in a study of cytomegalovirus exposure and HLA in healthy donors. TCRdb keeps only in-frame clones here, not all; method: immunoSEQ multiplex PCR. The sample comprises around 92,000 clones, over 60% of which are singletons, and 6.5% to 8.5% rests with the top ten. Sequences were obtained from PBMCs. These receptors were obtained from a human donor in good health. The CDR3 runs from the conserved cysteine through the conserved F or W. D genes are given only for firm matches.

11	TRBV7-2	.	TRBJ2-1	TGTGCCAGCAGCTTAGCTCTTGAGCAGTTCTTC	CASSLALEQFF
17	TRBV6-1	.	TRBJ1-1	TGTGCCAGCAGTGAAGCTCCAGGGGCCACTTTGAACACTGAAGCTTTCTTT	CASSEAPGATLNTEAFF
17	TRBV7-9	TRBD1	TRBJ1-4	TGTGCCAGCAGCCAGCTTTTAATGACAGGGTTGGGTGAAAAACTGTTTTTT	CASSQLLMTGLGEKLFF
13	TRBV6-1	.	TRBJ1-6	TGTGCCAGCAGTGAAAACGGGAATTCACCCCTCCACTTT	CASSENGNSPLHF
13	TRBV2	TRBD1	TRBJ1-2	TGTGCCAGCACGGGACAGGCAAATTATGGCTACACCTTC	CASTGQANYGYTF
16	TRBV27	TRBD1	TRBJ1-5	TGTGCCAGCAGTTTATCTGTGGACAGGGCCCATCAGCCCCAGCATTTT	CASSLSVDRAHQPQHF
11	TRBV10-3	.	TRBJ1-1	TGTGCCACCCTCCTGAACACTGAAGCTTTCTTT	CATLLNTEAFF
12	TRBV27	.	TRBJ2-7	TGTGCCAGCAGTGCCCGGACGGGGGAGCAGTACTTC	CASSARTGEQYF
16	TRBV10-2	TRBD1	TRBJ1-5	TGCGCCAGCAGTGGACGGACAGGGGGCGCGAATCAGCCCCAGCATTTT	CASSGRTGGANQPQHF
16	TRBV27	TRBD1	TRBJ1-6	TGTGCCAGCAGTTTCCTGGACAGGGTGTATAGTTCACCCCTCCACTTT	CASSFLDRVYSSPLHF
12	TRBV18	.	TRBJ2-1	TGTGCCAGCTCACGCGCCTACAATGAGCAGTTCTTC	CASSRAYNEQFF
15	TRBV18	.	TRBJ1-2	TGTGCCAGCTCACCGAGGCGAGACGAAGGCTATGGCTACACCTTC	CASSPRRDEGYGYTF
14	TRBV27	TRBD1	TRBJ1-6	TGTGCCAGCAGCATACAGGGGAACAATTCACCCCTCCACTTT	CASSIQGNNSPLHF
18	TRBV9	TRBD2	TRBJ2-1	TGTGCCAGCAGCGTAGTGGCTAGCGGGAGACCCACCTACAATGAGCAGTTCTTC	CASSVVASGRPTYNEQFF
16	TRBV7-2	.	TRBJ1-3	TGTGCCAGCAGCTTAGTGGGACTGAACTCTGGAAACACCATATATTTT	CASSLVGLNSGNTIYF
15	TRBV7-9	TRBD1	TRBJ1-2	TGTGCCAGCAGCTTAGCTCTTAGGGGACAGGGAGGCTACACCTTC	CASSLALRGQGGYTF
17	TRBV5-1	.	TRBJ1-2	TGCGCCAGCAGGTCCACCGGACAGCCTCACACTAACTATGGCTACACCTTC	CASRSTGQPHTNYGYTF